This entry describes one T cell receptor (beta chain). The antigen remains undetermined. Germline V gene lookup returns CDR1 SQVTM and CDR2 ANQGSEA. V was trimmed by 4 bases and J by 3 bases, leaving 11 bases between them. The CDR3 has 13 amino acids. Here immunoSEQ multiplex PCR was the method, and the copy in TCRdb shows in-frame clones only, minus some. The sample lists around 600,000 clones, roughly 95% seen once, with around 0.12% in the top ten. This sample was included in a study of shared clonotypes between healthy human individuals. Study conclusions and caveats: Measured sharing among donors was expected to vary with sequencing depth. Shared clonotypes across all four donors exceeded non-shared ones in generation probability.

As defined, naive CD8 cells were CD45RO-negative and positively selected for CCR7, with terminally differentiated effector memory CD45RA+ cells excluded. The chain couples TRBV29-1 to TRBJ2-3, with D maybe TRBD2 (6 bases). The sample was naive CD8+ T cells sorted from blood. This receptor was identified in a woman in her 30s in good health. CDR3 nucleotides: TGCAGCGTTGTGGAGGGCCTGACAGATACGCAGTATTTT. Encoded protein: CSVVEGLTDTQYF.